This entry describes one TCR beta chain. The authors' processing: It was from reference gene primer amplification that nucleated cell counts were estimated. Measured with immunoSEQ multiplex PCR; TCRdb has only the in-frame clones, and not every one. The V and J calls and the clone size are those of that table, but D and trimming were determined from the DNA. The data contain around 220,000 clones, over 80% of them singletons. This sample was taken from a study of blood T cell repertoires in COVID-19. Study-wide background: Spain, Italy and the United States supplied samples that represented acute and convalescent COVID-19. T cells, B-cell-depleted T cells, or PBMCs supplied cDNA or gDNA.

The CDR3 extends over 15 amino acids. Germline loops: CDR1 LGHDT, CDR2 YNNKEL (reference sequence). V shed 5 bases and J shed 9 bases, with 17 bases lying between them. The sample comprised peripheral blood. The sequence was collected from a human donor in a cohort sampled during active COVID-19. The J gene is TRBJ1-6, the V gene TRBV3-1 (or the pseudogene TRBV3-2), with D perhaps matching TRBD1 (5 bases). CDR3 sequence reads: CASSLLGRDFSPLHF. CDR3 in DNA: TGTGCCAGCAGCTTGCTGGGACGGGACTTTTCACCCCTCCACTTT.